The 8 T cell receptor beta chains below all came from one sample that was sequenced in a study of cytomegalovirus exposure and HLA in healthy donors. Primers included in the PCR were 60 Vbeta and 13 Jbeta primers. The protocol was immunoSEQ multiplex PCR, while the TCRdb copy is restricted to in-frame clones and leaves out a portion. The sample carries some 130,000 clones, 55% to 75% recorded once. What was sequenced was PBMCs. The receptors were sampled from a man under 40 in good health and CMV-seropositive.

This clone was counted a single time. V is TRBV11-3 and J is TRBJ2-6, with a weak D call TRBD2 (5 bases). The CDR3 runs to 16 residues. Germline values: CDR1 SGHNT, CDR2 YENEEA. The V end lost 5 bases, the J end lost 0 bases, and 11 bases lay between the germline ends. CDR3 loop: CASSIDGNSGANVLTF. In DNA, the CDR3 is TGTGCCAGCAGCATTGACGGGAACTCTGGGGCCAACGTCCTGACTTTC.

This clone was detected only a few times. The rearrangement joins TRBV7-8 to TRBJ1-1; a weak D match, TRBD1 (5 bases). The V end lost 1 base, the J end lost 6 bases, and 12 bases lay between the germline ends. The CDR3 is 14 residues long. CDR1 is SGHVS, CDR2 FQNEAQ, per germline. The CDR3 spells CASSLGGGGSEAFF. The CDR3 coding sequence is TGTGCCAGCAGCTTAGGCGGGGGTGGCTCTGAAGCTTTCTTT.

This clone was seen a few times. The chain uses TRBV14 and TRBJ1-4; D might be TRBD1 (5 bases). Trimming removed 0 bases at V and 8 bases at J, with 10 bases between. The germline V gene encodes CDR1 SGHDN and CDR2 FVKESK. The CDR3 covers 14 residues. The CDR3 sequence is CASSQDQGEEKLFF. CDR3 coding DNA: TGTGCCAGCAGCCAAGATCAGGGCGAAGAAAAACTGTTTTTT.

V gene TRBV7-2 combines with J gene TRBJ2-7; 11 nucleotides match TRBD2. V shed 7 bases, J shed 2 bases, and the junction held 7 bases outside the gene matches. The CDR3 totals 15 residues. Germline V gene lookup returns CDR1 SGHTA and CDR2 FQGNSA. Here the CDR3 reads CASNPRLAGTYEQYF. DNA for the CDR3: TGTGCCAGCAACCCAAGACTAGCGGGGACCTACGAGCAGTACTTC.

The J gene is TRBJ2-3, the V gene TRBV6-6; D not resolved. There are 16 residues in the CDR3. Per the germline V gene, CDR1 is MNHNY and CDR2 is SVGAGI (reference sequence). Trimming removed 0 bases from V and 2 bases from J, with 12 bases in between. CDR3 DNA sequence: TGTGCCAGCAGTTACTCGACGCCCCAGGTCACAGATACGCAGTATTTT. Translated, it gives CASSYSTPQVTDTQYF.

V usage is TRBV7-2 and J usage is TRBJ1-2, with D unresolved. This CDR3 region has 15 residues. Trimming pared 1 base from V and 6 bases from J, leaving 15 bases between. Germline V lookup: CDR1 SGHTA, CDR2 FQGNSA. CDR3 loop: CASSLVREAWDGYTF. CDR3 in DNA: TGTGCCAGCAGCTTAGTGCGCGAGGCCTGGGATGGCTACACCTTC.

The chain uses TRBV5-4 and TRBJ2-6, with D maybe TRBD1 (6 bases). Germline lookup yields CDR1 SGHNT and CDR2 YYREEE (reference sequence). V was clipped by 2 bases and J by 2 bases, with 11 bases between them. This CDR3 contains 16 residues. The CDR3, as DNA: TGTGCCAGCAGCTTAACAGGGATTACTGGGGCCAACGTCCTGACTTTC. This encodes CASSLTGITGANVLTF.

CDR3 DNA sequence: TGTGCCAGCAGCTGGGGCATATACTACGGGACAGGGGGCGTCAATACCTACGAGCAGTACTTC. Its protein is CASSWGIYYGTGGVNTYEQYF. The chain employs TRBV7-6 and TRBJ2-7, with 12 nucleotides matching TRBD1. CDR1 is SGHVS, CDR2 FNYEAQ, per germline. The CDR3 has 21 residues. The ends lost 4 bases at V and 2 bases at J; junction bases unmatched: 21.